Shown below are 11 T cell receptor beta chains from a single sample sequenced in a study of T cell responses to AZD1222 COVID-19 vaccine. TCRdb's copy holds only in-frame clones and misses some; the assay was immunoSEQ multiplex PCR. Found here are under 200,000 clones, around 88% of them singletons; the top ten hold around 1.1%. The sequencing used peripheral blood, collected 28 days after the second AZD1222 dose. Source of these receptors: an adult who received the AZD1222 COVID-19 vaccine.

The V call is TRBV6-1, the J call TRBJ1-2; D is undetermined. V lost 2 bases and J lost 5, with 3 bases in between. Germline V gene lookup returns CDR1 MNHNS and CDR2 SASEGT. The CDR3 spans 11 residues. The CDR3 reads CASSELYGYTF. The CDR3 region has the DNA TGTGCCAGCAGTGAACTATATGGCTACACCTTC.

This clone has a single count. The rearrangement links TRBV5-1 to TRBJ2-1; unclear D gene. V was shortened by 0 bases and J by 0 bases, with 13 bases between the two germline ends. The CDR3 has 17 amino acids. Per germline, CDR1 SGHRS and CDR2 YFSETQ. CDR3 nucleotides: TGCGCCAGCAGCTTGGCCTGGATCCGGAGCTCCTACAATGAGCAGTTCTTC. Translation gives CASSLAWIRSSYNEQFF.

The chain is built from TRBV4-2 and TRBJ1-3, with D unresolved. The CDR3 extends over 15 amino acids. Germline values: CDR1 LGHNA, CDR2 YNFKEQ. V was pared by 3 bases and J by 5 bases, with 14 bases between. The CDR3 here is CASSQAPSDRNTIYF. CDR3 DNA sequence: TGTGCCAGCAGCCAGGCCCCTTCGGACCGAAACACCATATATTTT.

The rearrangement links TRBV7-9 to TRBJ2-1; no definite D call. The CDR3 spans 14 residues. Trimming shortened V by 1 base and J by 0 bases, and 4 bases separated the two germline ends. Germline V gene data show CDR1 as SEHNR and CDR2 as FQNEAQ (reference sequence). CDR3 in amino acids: CASSLGVSYNEQFF. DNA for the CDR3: TGTGCCAGCAGCTTAGGTGTCTCCTACAATGAGCAGTTCTTC.

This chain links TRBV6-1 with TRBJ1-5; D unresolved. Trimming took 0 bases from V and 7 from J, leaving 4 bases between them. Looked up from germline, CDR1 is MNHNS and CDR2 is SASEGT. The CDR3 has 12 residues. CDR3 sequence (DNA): TGTGCCAGCAGTGAAGCGGTCCAGCCCCAGCATTTT. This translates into CASSEAVQPQHF.

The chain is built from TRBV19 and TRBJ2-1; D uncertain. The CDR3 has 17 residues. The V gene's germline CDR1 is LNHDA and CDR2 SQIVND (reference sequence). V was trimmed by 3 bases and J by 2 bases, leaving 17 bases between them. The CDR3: CASSIPLRQETYNEQFF. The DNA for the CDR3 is TGTGCCAGTAGTATCCCCCTTCGTCAGGAGACCTACAATGAGCAGTTCTTC.

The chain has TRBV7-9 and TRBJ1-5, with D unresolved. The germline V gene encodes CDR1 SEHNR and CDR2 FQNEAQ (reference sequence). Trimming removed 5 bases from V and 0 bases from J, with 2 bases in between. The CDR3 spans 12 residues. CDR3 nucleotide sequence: TGTGCCAGCAGCGCTAGCAATCAGCCCCAGCATTTT. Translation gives CASSASNQPQHF.

The CDR3 nucleotides read TGCGCCAGCAGCTTGAGCCCAGGGTACCGGGGGGAAAAACTGTTTTTT. Its translation is CASSLSPGYRGEKLFF. V gene TRBV5-1 combines with J gene TRBJ1-4; weak D call: TRBD1 (5 bases). There are 16 residues in the CDR3. The germline V gene encodes CDR1 SGHRS and CDR2 YFSETQ. V was trimmed by 1 base and J by 8 bases, leaving 18 bases between them.

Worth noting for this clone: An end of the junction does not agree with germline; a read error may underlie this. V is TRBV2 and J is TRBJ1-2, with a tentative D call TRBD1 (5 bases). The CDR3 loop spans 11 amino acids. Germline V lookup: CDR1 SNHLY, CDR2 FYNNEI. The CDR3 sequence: CASTGGSGYTF. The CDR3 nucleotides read TGTGCAAGCACGGGGGGTAGTGGCTACACCTTC.

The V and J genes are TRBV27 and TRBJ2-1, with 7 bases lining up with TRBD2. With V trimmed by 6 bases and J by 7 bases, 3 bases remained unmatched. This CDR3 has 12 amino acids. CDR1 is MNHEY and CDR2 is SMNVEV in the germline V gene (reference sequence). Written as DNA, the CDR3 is TGTGCCAGCAGGGGCGGGAGAAATGAGCAGTTCTTC. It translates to CASRGGRNEQFF.

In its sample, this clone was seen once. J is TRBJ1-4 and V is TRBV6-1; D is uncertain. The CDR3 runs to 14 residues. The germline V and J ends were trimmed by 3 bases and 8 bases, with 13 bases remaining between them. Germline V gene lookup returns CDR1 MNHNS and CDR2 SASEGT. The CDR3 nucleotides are TGTGCCAGCAGTGAGGGAGCAGGAACCGAAAAACTGTTTTTT. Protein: CASSEGAGTEKLFF.